A selection of T cell receptor beta chains follows, all from one sample in a study of blood T cells in healthy people across ages. MiXCR was run by TCRdb on the 5' RACE reads, yielding one entry per CDR3 protein. The sample carries about 1.8 million distinct CDR3 sequences, around 50% recorded once. Source material: blood. The source is a woman in her thirties or forties in good health. CDR3s include the opening cysteine and the closing phenylalanine or tryptophan. D genes are given only for firm matches. The size field is filled for only some rows; it gives once, few, many or a size class.

d_gene,j_gene,abundance,v_gene,CDR3nt,CDR3aa
TRBD1,TRBJ2-5,-,TRBV24-1,TGTGCCACTTCGGGACAGGGGGCTGAGACCCAGTACTTC,CATSGQGAETQYF
-,TRBJ1-2,-,TRBV5-5,TGTGCCAGCAGTTTTGGGGCGGAATTGTTCTCGATTGGCTACACCTTC,CASSFGAELFSIGYTF
TRBD1,TRBJ2-1,-,TRBV24-1,TGTGCCACCAGTGATCCCAGGGGGCCAGTGAAGACCCAGTTCTTC,CATSDPRGPVKTQFF
-,TRBJ1-1,-,TRBV7-8,TGTGCCAGCAGCTTAGTGCCGGGGCCGAACACTGAAGCTTTCTTT,CASSLVPGPNTEAFF
-,TRBJ1-1,-,TRBV29-1,TGCAGCGTGACCCGACAGGCTGAAGCTTTCTTT,CSVTRQAEAFF
-,TRBJ1-2,-,TRBV4-1,TGCGCCAGCAGCCAAGATATGGAGGTAAACTATGGCTACACCTTC,CASSQDMEVNYGYTF
-,TRBJ2-3,-,TRBV5-1,TGCGCCAGCTGGAACACAGATACGCAGTATTTT,CASWNTDTQYF
-,TRBJ1-4,few,TRBV5-1,TGCGCCAGCAGCTTGGATGTGGATAGTAGAAAACTGTTTTTT,CASSLDVDSRKLFF
TRBD2,TRBJ2-7,few,TRBV7-7,TGTGCTAGCAGCTCATTTAGCGGGGACAATGAGCAGTACTTC,CASSSFSGDNEQYF
TRBD1,TRBJ1-1,-,TRBV29-1,TGCAGCACCTACGGGACAGGGAAGGGTACTGAAGCTTTCTTT,CSTYGTGKGTEAFF
TRBD1,TRBJ1-6,-,TRBV6-6,TGTGCCAGCAGTCGACAGGGATCCTCCTATAATTCACCCCTCCACTTT,CASSRQGSSYNSPLHF
TRBD1,TRBJ2-5,-,TRBV6-5,TGTGCCAGCAGTTACAAGGGACAGGGGGCAGAGACCCAGTACTTC,CASSYKGQGAETQYF
TRBD2,TRBJ2-3,few,TRBV5-6,TGTGCCAGCAGCGGCGGGACTAGCGGGATATCTAGCACAGATACGCAGTATTTT,CASSGGTSGISSTDTQYF
TRBD1,TRBJ2-7,-,TRBV29-1,TGCAGCGTCGCAGGACAGGGGAACTCGGACGAGCAGTACTTC,CSVAGQGNSDEQYF
TRBD1,TRBJ1-4,-,TRBV5-1,TGCGCCAGCAGCGAATTACAGGGGGGTGCTGAAAAGCTGTTTTTT,CASSELQGGAEKLFF
-,TRBJ1-6,-,TRBV7-9,TGTGCCAGCAGCTTAGGTACGGGCTCCTATAATTCACCCCTCCACTTT,CASSLGTGSYNSPLHF
-,TRBJ2-7,-,TRBV7-9,TGTGCCAGCAGCCCACATTCGGACGCCTACGAGCAGTACTTC,CASSPHSDAYEQYF
-,TRBJ2-1,few,TRBV6-2/TRBV6-3,TGTGCCAGCAGTTACGGTAGGGCGGCGCAGTTCTTC,CASSYGRAAQFF
-,TRBJ1-2,-,TRBV7-2,TGTGCCAGCAGCAATGGACAGACTCTTGGCTACACCTTC,CASSNGQTLGYTF
TRBD1,TRBJ1-2,-,TRBV9,TGTGCCAGCAGCCCGCAGGGACAGCCGGCGCATGGCTACACCTTC,CASSPQGQPAHGYTF
TRBD2,TRBJ2-5,-,TRBV20-1,TGCAGTGCTACGGGAACTAGCGGGGGTTGGGAGACCCAGTACTTC,CSATGTSGGWETQYF
TRBD1,TRBJ2-5,few,TRBV6-5,TGTGCCAGCAGTTACGAGGGGGCGGGAGAGACCCAGTACTTC,CASSYEGAGETQYF
-,TRBJ1-1,few,TRBV7-2,TGTGCCAGCAGCTTACTTAGGACAGAAGCTTTCTTT,CASSLLRTEAFF